Below, 24 T cell receptor beta chains from the same sample are listed, as sequenced in a study of identical twins. TCRdb processed the 5' RACE reads anew with MiXCR; each CDR3 protein has one entry. The repertoire has hundreds of thousands of distinct CDR3 sequences, approximately 7% of them found once; the top ten carry around 3.4%. These same data were also listed under a study on yellow fever vaccine responses in identical twins.

Sequencing used memory (CD45RO+) T cells sorted from blood. All receptors come from a woman under 30 in good health.

A few counts support this clonotype. V gene TRBV5-1 combines with J gene TRBJ2-3; the D is unclear. Trimming left V 5 bases short and J 0 bases short, with 7 bases between. Germline V gene sequence: CDR1 SGHRS, CDR2 YFSETQ. This CDR3 has 13 residues. CDR3 protein: CASRTGSTDTQYF. The CDR3 DNA reads as TGCGCCAGCAGGACCGGGAGCACAGATACGCAGTATTTT. The whole variable domain, remainder taken from reference TRBV5-1 and TRBJ2-3, is KAGVTQTPRYLIKTRGQQVTLSCSPISGHRSVSWYQQTPGQGLQFLFEYFSETQRNKGNFPGRFSGRQFSNSRSEMNVSTLELGDSALYLCASRTGSTDTQYFGPGTRLTVL.

This clonotype came up many times. This sequence joins TRBV6-2 or TRBV6-3 and TRBJ1-1; 7 bases fit TRBD1. Trimming cost V 6 bases and J 1 base; bases outside gene matches: 11. CDR3 length equals 16 residues. Looked up from germline, CDR1 is MNHEY and CDR2 is SVGEGT. CDR3 bases: TGTGCCAGCAGCCAAACCTCAACAGGGGCGAACACTGAAGCTTTCTTT. Translated: CASSQTSTGANTEAFF.

This clonotype has a count of ten or more. The V and J genes are TRBV6-1 and TRBJ2-7; D is uncertain. This CDR3 has 13 residues. Trimming removed 2 bases at V and 2 bases at J, with 7 bases between. Germline loops: CDR1 MNHNS, CDR2 SASEGT. The chain's CDR3 is CASSENGPYEQYF. The CDR3 DNA is TGTGCCAGCAGTGAAAACGGTCCCTACGAGCAGTACTTC.

This clonotype showed up just a few times. V and J are TRBV7-6 and TRBJ2-1; D is unresolved. The germline CDR1 and CDR2 sequences are SGHVS and FNYEAQ. The V end was cut by 5 bases, the J end by 6 bases, with 8 bases between. The CDR3 totals 12 residues. CDR3 nucleotide sequence: TGTGCCAGCAGCCCAGAGTTCAATGAGCAGTTCTTC. Its translation: CASSPEFNEQFF.

This clonotype was counted many times. The chain combines TRBV2 with TRBJ1-6; D call uncertain. Trimming removed 4 bases from V and 3 bases from J, with 4 bases in between. The V gene's germline CDR1 is SNHLY and CDR2 FYNNEI. CDR3 length: 13 amino acids. The CDR3 DNA reads TGTGCCAGCAGTGCTGACTATAATTCACCCCTCCACTTT. Its protein product is CASSADYNSPLHF.

A few counts support this clonotype. The chain recombines TRBV20-1 with TRBJ2-1; possibly TRBD1 for D (6 bases). The CDR3 has 15 residues. CDR1 is DFQATT and CDR2 is SNEGSKA in the germline V gene (reference sequence). V lost 6 bases and J lost 8, with 23 bases in between. The DNA of the CDR3 is TGCAGTGCCTCATCCCAGGGGCAGGGTCGTCATGAGCAGTTCTTC. It translates to CSASSQGQGRHEQFF.

This clonotype was detected ten times or more. The chain combines TRBV12-3 or TRBV12-4 with TRBJ2-5; 12 bases are shared with TRBD2. The CDR3 has 15 residues. Unmatched junction bases numbered 7, after V lost 6 bases and J lost 5 bases. CDR3: CASSPSGGAWETQYF. The DNA of the CDR3 is TGTGCCAGCAGCCCTAGCGGGGGGGCCTGGGAGACCCAGTACTTC.

This clonotype occurred a few times. The rearrangement uses TRBV5-1 and TRBJ2-2, with a weak D call TRBD1 (6 bases). Germline loops: CDR1 SGHRS, CDR2 YFSETQ. V shed 1 base and J shed 1 base, with 11 bases lying between them. CDR3 length: 16 residues. Written as DNA, the CDR3 is TGCGCCAGCAGCTTGTACCCAGGGGAGAACACCGGGGAGCTGTTTTTT. Its translation: CASSLYPGENTGELFF.

This clonotype was seen a few times. The chain employs TRBV6-1 and TRBJ2-1; 15 bases map to TRBD2. V dropped 7 bases and J dropped 9; count of bases not matched to a gene: 7. CDR3 length: 15 residues. Germline CDR1 MNHNS, CDR2 SASEGT. CDR3 region: CASTDGLAGGPEQFF. The DNA for the CDR3 is TGTGCCAGCACCGACGGACTAGCGGGAGGGCCTGAGCAGTTCTTC.

This clonotype was recorded many times. The V call is TRBV24-1, the J call TRBJ2-5; 7 bases match TRBD2. V gave up 9 bases and J gave up 6 bases; unmatched junction bases: 6. Looked up from germline, CDR1 is KGHDR and CDR2 is SFDVKD. The CDR3 is 12 residues long. In nucleotides, the CDR3 is TGTGCCACCGGAACGGGGGGAAAGACCCAGTACTTC. It yields the protein CATGTGGKTQYF.

Only a few counts were recorded for this clonotype. For the CDR3, the DNA is TGTGCCAGCAGCTTGAGTGACAGGGGCATCCCATACGAGCAGTACTTC. Protein sequence: CASSLSDRGIPYEQYF. The chain recombines TRBV5-5 with TRBJ2-7; 8 bases match TRBD1. Germline CDR1 and CDR2: SGHKS and YYEKEE (reference sequence). V lost 1 base, J lost 4 bases, and 10 bases stayed unmatched. The CDR3 sequence is 16 residues long.

This clonotype was recorded at least ten times. The chain combines TRBV5-1 with TRBJ1-1, with 7 bases fitting TRBD1. The CDR3 extends over 14 amino acids. Germline V gives CDR1 SGHRS, CDR2 YFSETQ. V was clipped by 0 bases and J by 1 base; unmatched bases: 0. CDR3 loop: CASSLDRGNTEAFF. CDR3 DNA: TGCGCCAGCAGCTTGGACAGGGGGAACACTGAAGCTTTCTTT.

This clonotype was counted at least ten times. The genes are TRBV3-1 and TRBJ1-1, with D perhaps matching TRBD1 (5 bases). V lost 2 bases and J lost 4, with 8 bases in between. The germline CDR1 and CDR2 sequences are LGHDT and YNNKEL (reference sequence). This CDR3 is 13 amino acids long. CDR3 protein: CASSQLQGTEAFF. CDR3 nucleotide sequence: TGTGCCAGCAGCCAATTGCAGGGCACTGAAGCTTTCTTT.

The DNA of the CDR3 is TGTGCCAGCAGCCATTCGGCGGGAGGCAAGGATACGCAGTATTTT. Amino acids: CASSHSAGGKDTQYF. V usage is TRBV3-1 and J usage is TRBJ2-3; 8 nucleotides match TRBD2. Looked up from germline, CDR1 is LGHDT and CDR2 is YNNKEL (reference sequence). The CDR3 has 15 residues. The V gene end was trimmed by 3 bases and the J gene end by 6 bases; junction bases not matched to a gene: 8.

This clonotype was observed a handful of times. This rearrangement joins TRBV10-3 to TRBJ2-1; 8 bases map to TRBD1. The CDR3 length is 15 residues. V shed 3 bases and J 4 bases; nucleotides not matched to a gene: 5. Looked up from germline, CDR1 is ENHRY and CDR2 is SYGVKD. The CDR3 region has the DNA TGTGCCATCAGTGAAAGGCAGGGGGCATACAATGAGCAGTTCTTC. Translation gives CAISERQGAYNEQFF.

This clonotype occurred a few times. The rearrangement joins TRBV21-1 to TRBJ2-2; TRBD2 was called by the table and not checked on the DNA. TRBV21-1 represents a pseudogene. This CDR3 comprises 16 residues. The CDR3 loop is CASSKAGTSYTGELFF. The CDR3 nucleotides are TGTGCCAGCAGCAAGGCTGGGACTAGCTACACCGGGGAGCTGTTTTTT.

V is TRBV24-1 and J is TRBJ1-5; weak D call: TRBD1 (6 bases). CDR3 length equals 13 residues. Trimming shortened V by 4 bases and J by 7 bases, and 10 bases separated the two germline ends. Germline V gene sequence: CDR1 KGHDR, CDR2 SFDVKD. The CDR3 DNA reads TGTGCCACCAGTGAAACACAGGGACAGCCCCAGCATTTT. Residues: CATSETQGQPQHF.

This clonotype was observed a few times. The gene calls are TRBV12-3 or TRBV12-4 and TRBJ2-7; 9 positions agree with TRBD1. Trimming cost V 2 bases and J 5 bases; bases outside gene matches: 7. The CDR3 has 15 amino acids. DNA for the CDR3: TGTGCCAGCAGTTTATTTCTCGGACAGGGGAACGAGCAGTACTTC. Translated: CASSLFLGQGNEQYF.

This clonotype turned up a few times. The chain couples TRBV5-5 to TRBJ1-1; D is perhaps TRBD1 (6 bases). Trimming pared 3 bases from V and 3 bases from J, leaving 9 bases between. The CDR3 totals 13 residues. Per germline, CDR1 SGHKS and CDR2 YYEKEE (reference sequence). The CDR3 DNA is TGTGCCAGCAGCTGGGGGCCGGACACTGAAGCTTTCTTT. Amino acid sequence: CASSWGPDTEAFF.

This clonotype showed up many times. The CDR3 DNA follows: TGCGCCAGCAGCTTGGAGTCTAGCGGGAGAGGTAATGAGCAGTTCTTC. This gives the protein CASSLESSGRGNEQFF. V is TRBV5-1 and J is TRBJ2-1, with TRBD2 matching 10 bases. CDR3 length: 16 amino acids. V shed 0 bases, J shed 7 bases, and the junction held 7 bases outside the gene matches. The germline V gene has CDR1 SGHRS and CDR2 YFSETQ.

This clonotype was counted a few times. The chain carries TRBV27 and TRBJ1-4; D is possibly TRBD1 (5 bases). The CDR3 consists of 16 residues. Trimming took 1 base from V and 5 from J, leaving 14 bases between them. Per the germline V gene, CDR1 is MNHEY and CDR2 is SMNVEV (reference sequence). CDR3 DNA: TGTGCCAGCAGTTTATGGGGCCCGAGAGGGAATGAAAAACTGTTTTTT. Protein product: CASSLWGPRGNEKLFF. The full variable domain, in which reference TRBV27 and TRBJ1-4 provide the parts outside the CDR3, is EAQVTQNPRYLITVTGKKLTVTCSQNMNHEYMSWYRQDPGLGLRQIYYSMNVEVTDKGDVPEGYKVSRKEKRNFPLILESPSPNQTSLYFCASSLWGPRGNEKLFFGSGTQLSVL.

This clonotype was recorded many times. The chain carries TRBV15 and TRBJ2-3, with 7 positions matching TRBD1. This CDR3 is built from 14 residues. Germline trimming cut 0 bases from V and 4 bases from J; bases unmatched to any gene: 1. Germline values: CDR1 LNHNV, CDR2 YYDKDF (reference sequence). The CDR3 region is CATSREQGADTQYF. The CDR3, as DNA: TGTGCCACCAGCAGAGAGCAGGGGGCAGATACGCAGTATTTT.

The J gene is TRBJ2-1, the V gene TRBV2; D is tentatively TRBD1 or TRBD2 (5 bases each). The V gene's germline CDR1 is SNHLY and CDR2 FYNNEI. The CDR3 has 14 amino acids. The V and J ends lost 4 bases and 9 bases respectively, with 16 bases between them. CDR3 loop: CASSGGSGQVEQFF. In DNA form, the CDR3 reads TGTGCCAGCAGTGGCGGTTCGGGGCAGGTTGAGCAGTTCTTC.

This clonotype was counted a few times. CDR3 in amino acids: CASSQDRPHNEQFF. In DNA form, the CDR3 reads TGTGCCAGCAGCCAAGACAGGCCTCACAATGAGCAGTTCTTC. The rearrangement links TRBV3-1 to TRBJ2-1; D gene unclear. The CDR3 is 14 amino acids. Germline V CDR1 and CDR2: LGHDT, YNNKEL (reference sequence). V dropped 0 bases and J dropped 5 bases, with 8 bases sitting between them.